Listed here are 9 T cell receptor beta chains from one sample, sequenced in a study of blood T cells in healthy people across ages. Alongside a J-beta primer mix, a sample-barcoded 5' primer served in a second PCR lasting roughly 7 to 12 cycles. One entry per CDR3 protein results from TCRdb running MiXCR on the 5' RACE reads. The profile covers fewer than 900,000 distinct CDR3 sequences, with roughly 44% appearing a single time and 20% taken by the ten largest. The sample taken for sequencing was blood. These receptors all stem from a woman aged 60-75 years in good health.

This chain links TRBV27 with TRBJ2-7, with D unresolved. The V gene's germline CDR1 is MNHEY and CDR2 SMNVEV (reference sequence). CDR3 length: 15 amino acids. V was clipped by 2 bases and J by 6 bases, with 17 bases between them. CDR3 residues: CASSLGASEPVEQYF. In DNA, the CDR3 is TGTGCCAGCAGTTTAGGAGCCTCCGAACCTGTCGAGCAGTACTTC.

The rearrangement links TRBV30 to TRBJ2-5; TRBD2 aligns across 7 bases. The CDR3 spans 13 residues. Germline CDR1 and CDR2: GTSNPN and SVGIG (reference sequence). With 8 bases clipped from V and 0 bases from J, the junction kept 6 bases outside the gene matches. The CDR3 DNA sequence: TGTGCCCGGGACCTAGCGGACCAAGAGACCCAGTACTTC. It specifies CARDLADQETQYF.

The chain joins TRBV11-2 to TRBJ2-1, with a possible D match to TRBD1 (6 bases). Germline V gene lookup returns CDR1 SGHAT and CDR2 FQNNGV. Between the trimmed V and J ends, which lost 5 bases and 10 bases, there was a span of 12 bases. The CDR3 contains 12 residues. CDR3 residues: CASSRWTAEQFF. CDR3 nucleotide sequence: TGTGCCAGCAGCCGCTGGACAGCCGAGCAGTTCTTC.

This clonotype came up a few times. The genes are TRBV9 and TRBJ2-7; 7 nucleotides agree with TRBD1. V lost 7 bases and J lost 2; bases outside the gene matches: 3. The length of the CDR3 is 12 residues. CDR1 SGDLS and CDR2 YYNGEE come from the germline V gene. CDR3 loop: CASGTVAYEQYF. DNA of the CDR3: TGTGCCAGCGGGACAGTCGCCTACGAGCAGTACTTC.

This rearrangement joins TRBV20-1 to TRBJ2-3; the D call may be TRBD1 or TRBD2 (6 bases each). Germline values: CDR1 DFQATT, CDR2 SNEGSKA (reference sequence). This CDR3 has 15 residues. Between the trimmed V and J ends, which lost 0 bases and 2 bases, there was a span of 12 bases. CDR3 sequence: CSARDRGGLTDTQYF. Here the CDR3 DNA reads TGCAGTGCTAGAGATCGTGGGGGGCTCACAGATACGCAGTATTTT.

J is TRBJ2-4 and V is TRBV29-1; 11 bases fit TRBD2. The J call is doubtful: the DNA matches TRBJ2-7 better. Germline loops: CDR1 SQVTM, CDR2 ANQGSEA. There are 14 residues in the CDR3. The CDR3 DNA reads TGCAGCGTTGAAACTAGCGGGGGAACCTACGAGCAGTACTTC. Translation: CSVETSGGTYEQYF.

The CDR3 sequence is CSAQTTETQYF. CDR3 nucleotides: TGCAGTGCGCAAACCACAGAGACCCAGTACTTC. J is TRBJ2-5 and V is TRBV20-1, with D uncertain. The CDR3 extends over 11 amino acids. CDR1 DFQATT and CDR2 SNEGSKA come from the germline V gene (reference sequence). V was pared by 6 bases and J by 4 bases, with 9 bases between.

This clonotype was seen only a few times. This chain connects TRBV5-6 to TRBJ1-5, with D unresolved. Deletions cut 0 bases from V and 3 bases from J, with 10 bases between. This CDR3 is built from 15 residues. Germline CDR1 reads SGHDT; CDR2 reads YYEEEE. The CDR3 sequence is CASSLAGGINQPQHF. The CDR3 nucleotides are TGTGCCAGCAGCTTGGCGGGAGGGATCAATCAGCCCCAGCATTTT.

The chain combines TRBV5-1 with TRBJ2-3, with unresolved D. Germline values: CDR1 SGHRS, CDR2 YFSETQ. Deletions cut 4 bases from V and 0 bases from J, with 9 bases between. The CDR3 is 14 amino acids. The CDR3, as DNA: TGCGCCAGCAGCGTGGGCGAGAGCACAGATACGCAGTATTTT. Its protein product is CASSVGESTDTQYF.